These 26 T cell receptor beta chains were sequenced from one sample in a study of T cells in Graves' hyperthyroidism and ophthalmopathy. The investigators amplified TCR beta CDR3 regions from RNA transcripts. The HTBI primer set was used in a first-round RT-PCR of the TCR CDR3. TCRdb recomputed calls from the multiplex PCR reads with MiXCR, one row per CDR3 protein. The sample lists more than 350,000 distinct CDR3 sequences; 12% to 15% were seen once. The sequenced sample was blood. These receptors were taken from a woman in her sixties or seventies with Graves' ophthalmopathy.

The table lists this clonotype with many counts. The chain is built from TRBV2 and TRBJ2-1, with D unresolved. The CDR3 contains 14 residues. Germline CDR1 and CDR2: SNHLY and FYNNEI. The V end lost 8 bases, the J end lost 8 bases, and 19 bases lay between the germline ends. CDR3 in DNA: TGTGCCAGCCCGAAGGTGGCGACCTTGGATGAGCAGTTCTTC. It is translated as CASPKVATLDEQFF. The entire variable domain, with the rest obtained from reference TRBV2 and TRBJ2-1, is as follows: EPEVTQTPSHQVTQMGQEVILRCVPISNHLYFYWYRQILGQKVEFLVSFYNNEISEKSEIFDDQFSVERPDGSNFTLKIRSTKLEDSAMYFCASPKVATLDEQFFGPGTRLTVL.

The rearrangement uses TRBV5-1 and TRBJ1-4, with TRBD1 identical over 9 bases. Germline CDR1 reads SGHRS; CDR2 reads YFSETQ. V shed 0 bases and J 7 bases; nucleotides not matched to a gene: 7. The CDR3 contains 16 residues. Here the CDR3 DNA reads TGCGCCAGCAGCTTGGCTAACAGGGGGCATGGTGAAAAACTGTTTTTT. Protein product: CASSLANRGHGEKLFF.

Notes on this clonotype: Possible read error: a much larger clone is one base away. This chain uses TRBV5-1 with TRBJ1-2; 8 bases map to TRBD1. The CDR3 sequence is 17 residues long. The trim removed 0 bases at V and 10 bases at J, leaving 17 bases unmatched. CDR1 SGHRS and CDR2 YFSETQ come from the germline V gene. CDR3 amino acids: CASSLGGTGVPGLDYTF. The CDR3 nucleotides are TGCGCCAGCAGCTTGGGGGGGACAGGCGTCCCGGGCCTTGACTACACCTTC.

The rearrangement links TRBV28 to TRBJ1-5, with D uncertain. With 7 bases removed from V and 5 bases from J, the gap between germline ends came to 15 bases. Germline CDR1 is MDHEN and CDR2 is SYDVKM. The CDR3 spans 14 residues. CDR3: CASTHPLGDQPQHF. CDR3 DNA: TGTGCCAGCACCCACCCTCTCGGGGATCAGCCCCAGCATTTT.

Ten or more counts support this clonotype. The V call is TRBV13, the J call TRBJ2-3; D remains ambiguous. The ends were cut back, 5 bases at V and 4 bases at J, with 16 bases in the middle. The CDR3 sequence is 15 residues long. Germline V CDR1 and CDR2: PRHDT, FYEKMQ (reference sequence). CDR3 DNA sequence: TGTGCCAGCAGCACGGCCGACTTCGAGGCAGATACGCAGTATTTT. Translating gives CASSTADFEADTQYF. The full variable domain, its missing parts supplied by reference TRBV13 and TRBJ2-3, is AAGVIQSPRHLIKEKRETATLKCYPIPRHDTVYWYQQGPGQDPQFLISFYEKMQSDKGSIPDRFSAQQFSDYHSELNMSSLELGDSALYFCASSTADFEADTQYFGPGTRLTVL.

The V call is TRBV6-1, the J call TRBJ2-2; 10 bases align to TRBD2. With 3 bases clipped from V and 7 bases from J, the junction kept 8 bases outside the gene matches. Germline CDR1 reads MNHNS; CDR2 reads SASEGT. This CDR3 contains 16 residues. CDR3 amino acids: CASSDRPAGGGGELFF. Written as DNA, the CDR3 is TGTGCCAGCAGTGACCGCCCAGCGGGAGGGGGCGGGGAGCTGTTTTTT.

Notes on this clonotype: A much bigger clone sits one base away, suggesting this may be a read error. This chain joins TRBV27 and TRBJ2-3; 8 bases map to TRBD1. V gave up 6 bases and J gave up 2 bases; unmatched junction bases: 1. This CDR3 is 13 amino acids long. The germline V gene encodes CDR1 MNHEY and CDR2 SMNVEV (reference sequence). Here the CDR3 reads CASRDRDTDTQYF. The CDR3 coding sequence is TGTGCCAGCAGGGACAGGGACACAGATACGCAGTATTTT.

This clonotype was seen more than once but under ten times. A read error may be the cause here, since a much bigger clone is one base away. The conserved final phenylalanine or tryptophan is absent from the CDR3, which likely points to a read error. The chain's CDR3 is CSARALSGRAYEQYS. CDR3 bases: TGCAGTGCTAGAGCTCTTAGCGGGAGGGCCTACGAGCAGTACTCC. The chain joins TRBV20-1 to TRBJ2-7; 11 bases map to TRBD2. This CDR3 spans 15 amino acids. After removal of 1 base from V and 2 bases from J, the junction contained 4 bases not matched to a gene. Germline V lookup: CDR1 DFQATT, CDR2 SNEGSKA (reference sequence).

This clonotype has a count of ten or more. In nucleotides, the CDR3 is TGTGCCAGCAGCTTAGATGGGACTAGCGGGAGATGGCCATTTGGAGATACGCAGTATTTT. The encoded protein is CASSLDGTSGRWPFGDTQYF. The V and J genes are TRBV7-2 and TRBJ2-3; 14 nucleotides match TRBD2. V lost 1 base to trimming and J lost 5 bases; unmatched junction nucleotides: 14. CDR3 length: 20 residues. Germline lookup yields CDR1 SGHTA and CDR2 FQGNSA. The variable domain in full, completed from reference TRBV7-2 and TRBJ2-3, reads GAGVSQSPSNKVTEKGKDVELRCDPISGHTALYWYRQSLGQGLEFLIYFQGNSAPDKSGLPSDRFSAERTGGSVSTLTIQRTQQEDSAVYLCASSLDGTSGRWPFGDTQYFGPGTRLTVL.

The chain recombines TRBV6-1 with TRBJ2-3, with 8 nucleotides matching TRBD1. CDR3 size: 12 residues. V lost 6 bases, J lost 6 bases, and 2 bases stayed unmatched. The germline gives CDR1 MNHNS, CDR2 SASEGT. CDR3 sequence: CASRQGVDTQYF. For the CDR3, the DNA is TGTGCCAGCAGACAGGGGGTGGATACGCAGTATTTT.

The chain combines TRBV28 with TRBJ2-7; TRBD1 matches 7 bases. The CDR3 spans 16 residues. Germline CDR1 MDHEN, CDR2 SYDVKM. Unmatched junction bases numbered 10, after V lost 2 bases and J lost 3 bases. The CDR3 DNA is TGTGCCAGCAGTTTAATATCCCCGGGACAGCTCTACGAGCAGTACTTC. Translation gives CASSLISPGQLYEQYF.

As to this clonotype: A much larger clone lies one base from this, so it may be a read error. V usage is TRBV2 and J usage is TRBJ2-5, with 10 positions matching TRBD2. This CDR3 region has 18 residues. Looked up from germline, CDR1 is SNHLY and CDR2 is FYNNEI. As DNA, the CDR3 is TGTGCCGGCAGCCTAGGGCTGCTAGCGGGAGTTGAGCTGGAGACCCAGTACTTC. Translation gives CAGSLGLLAGVELETQYF. Drawing the rest from reference TRBV2 and TRBJ2-5, the complete variable domain is EPEVTQTPSHQVTQMGQEVILRCVPISNHLYFYWYRQILGQKVEFLVSFYNNEISEKSEIFDDQFSVERPDGSNFTLKIRSTKLEDSAMYFCAGSLGLLAGVELETQYFGPGTRLLVL.

V and J are TRBV28 and TRBJ2-1; 9 nucleotides match TRBD2. This CDR3 has 15 residues. V gave up 5 bases and J gave up 6 bases; unmatched junction bases: 8. Germline V lookup: CDR1 MDHEN, CDR2 SYDVKM. The CDR3 nucleotides are TGTGCCAGCAGTCTCTTAGCGGGAGTCCCCAATGAGCAGTTCTTC. The encoded protein is CASSLLAGVPNEQFF.

This clonotype has at least ten counts. The chain recombines TRBV28 with TRBJ2-1, with 9 nucleotides matching TRBD2. The V gene's germline CDR1 is MDHEN and CDR2 SYDVKM. V trimming: 5 bases; J trimming: 5 bases; junction bases outside the gene matches: 16. The length of the CDR3 is 18 residues. CDR3 DNA: TGTGCCAGCAGTCCACGGACTCGGGCTAGCGGGGAGAACAATGAGCAGTTCTTC. This encodes CASSPRTRASGENNEQFF.

This clonotype was picked up a small number of times. The chain carries TRBV20-1 and TRBJ2-7; TRBD1 aligns across 10 bases. The CDR3 spans 13 residues. V shed 4 bases, J shed 2 bases, and the junction held 2 bases outside the gene matches. Germline loops: CDR1 DFQATT, CDR2 SNEGSKA (reference sequence). This chain's CDR3 is CSAMGTGAYEQYF. DNA for the CDR3: TGCAGTGCTATGGGGACAGGGGCCTACGAGCAGTACTTC.

This clonotype was observed at least ten times. This chain connects TRBV5-4 to TRBJ2-3, with TRBD2 matching 9 bases. The V and J ends lost 4 bases and 5 bases, in that order; junction bases with no gene match: 11. CDR3 length equals 16 residues. Germline V gene sequence: CDR1 SGHNT, CDR2 YYREEE (reference sequence). The CDR3 DNA reads as TGTGCCAGCAGCCCAAATAGCGGGAGTGGGGGAGATACGCAGTATTTT. Translation gives CASSPNSGSGGDTQYF.

The rearrangement uses TRBV28 and TRBJ1-2, with TRBD1 matching over 7 bases. Losses at the gene ends were 3 bases for V and 0 bases for J; bases not matched to a gene: 10. The CDR3 is 17 residues long. Per germline, CDR1 MDHEN and CDR2 SYDVKM. CDR3 sequence (DNA): TGTGCCAGCAGTTTGCAACCCACCGGGACAGCTAACTATGGCTACACCTTC. Its translation is CASSLQPTGTANYGYTF.

As concerns this clonotype: This could be a read error, since a much larger clone is one nucleotide away. This chain connects TRBV20-1 to TRBJ2-7; 9 positions match TRBD2. Germline loops: CDR1 DFQATT, CDR2 SNEGSKA (reference sequence). V shed 0 bases, J shed 6 bases, and the junction held 9 bases outside the gene matches. The CDR3 spans 15 residues. Here the CDR3 DNA reads TGCAGTGCTAGAGATTTCGCGGGAGGGACCCCCGAGCAGTACTTC. As protein: CSARDFAGGTPEQYF.

This clonotype was detected many times. The V and J genes are TRBV12-3 or TRBV12-4 and TRBJ2-7; 9 bases fit TRBD1. Trimming at V came to 6 bases and at J to 3 bases, leaving 9 bases not matched to a gene. The CDR3 contains 15 residues. CDR3 coding DNA: TGTGCCAGCAGCCCCATAGGGACAGGGATCTACGAGCAGTACTTC. Translation: CASSPIGTGIYEQYF.

This clonotype was detected many times. The V and J genes are TRBV6-1 and TRBJ2-7; 8 bases are a match to TRBD1. The germline CDR1 and CDR2 sequences are MNHNS and SASEGT. Trimming at V came to 4 bases and at J to 6 bases, leaving 11 bases not matched to a gene. The CDR3 is made up of 15 amino acids. Here the CDR3 DNA reads TGTGCCAGCAGTGTCCCGGGACAGGTTGTTCCCGAGCAGTACTTC. It yields the protein CASSVPGQVVPEQYF.

A few counts support this clonotype. This chain connects TRBV6-2 or TRBV6-3 to TRBJ2-3, with TRBD2 matching 14 bases. V lost 2 bases and J lost 1; bases outside the gene matches: 2. The CDR3 is made up of 17 amino acids. From germline, CDR1 is MNHEY and CDR2 SVGEGT. CDR3 residues: CASSYRGLAGGTDTQYF. In nucleotides, the CDR3 is TGTGCCAGCAGTTACCGGGGACTAGCGGGAGGCACAGATACGCAGTATTTT.

This chain uses TRBV19 with TRBJ2-3; D gene ambiguous. This CDR3 comprises 15 residues. The V gene lost 3 bases and the J gene lost 1 base, with 11 bases spanning the gap. Germline-derived CDR1 and CDR2 are LNHDA and SQIVND (reference sequence). The CDR3 loop is CASSIPGKGTDTQYF. CDR3 coding DNA: TGTGCCAGTAGTATTCCAGGAAAAGGCACAGATACGCAGTATTTT.

This rearrangement joins TRBV9 to TRBJ1-1, with D unclear. Germline CDR1 SGDLS, CDR2 YYNGEE. V was shortened by 1 base and J by 7 bases, with 11 bases between the two germline ends. This CDR3 is 13 amino acids long. This chain's CDR3 is CASSVSPSGEAFF. For the CDR3, the DNA is TGTGCCAGCAGCGTAAGCCCAAGCGGTGAAGCTTTCTTT.

The chain carries TRBV12-3 or TRBV12-4 and TRBJ1-3; no clear D. V dropped 3 bases and J dropped 0 bases, with 6 bases sitting between them. CDR3 length: 14 residues. The CDR3 DNA is TGTGCCAGCAGTTTCGGCATCTCTGGAAACACCATATATTTT. This gives the protein CASSFGISGNTIYF.

V usage is TRBV7-9 and J usage is TRBJ2-3, with 14 bases lining up with TRBD2. The CDR3 consists of 19 residues. The ends lost 5 bases at V and 1 base at J; junction bases unmatched: 11. Per germline, CDR1 SEHNR and CDR2 FQNEAQ (reference sequence). The CDR3 spells CASSLGLAGEWTGTDTQYF. As DNA, the CDR3 is TGTGCCAGCAGCCTGGGACTAGCGGGAGAATGGACAGGCACAGATACGCAGTATTTT.

CDR3 residues: CASSTPRRDRGRRSGELFF. The CDR3 nucleotides read TGTGCCAGTAGTACACCGCGCCGGGACAGGGGCCGGCGATCCGGGGAGCTGTTTTTT. The genes are TRBV19 and TRBJ2-2; 10 positions agree with TRBD1. This CDR3 contains 19 residues. CDR1 and CDR2 (germline): LNHDA, SQIVND (reference sequence). J lost 6 bases, V lost 4 bases, and 17 bases had no gene match. Drawing the rest from reference TRBV19 and TRBJ2-2, the complete variable domain is DGGITQSPKYLFRKEGQNVTLSCEQNLNHDAMYWYRQDPGQGLRLIYYSQIVNDFQKGDIAEGYSVSREKKESFPLTVTSAQKNPTAFYLCASSTPRRDRGRRSGELFFGEGSRLTVL.